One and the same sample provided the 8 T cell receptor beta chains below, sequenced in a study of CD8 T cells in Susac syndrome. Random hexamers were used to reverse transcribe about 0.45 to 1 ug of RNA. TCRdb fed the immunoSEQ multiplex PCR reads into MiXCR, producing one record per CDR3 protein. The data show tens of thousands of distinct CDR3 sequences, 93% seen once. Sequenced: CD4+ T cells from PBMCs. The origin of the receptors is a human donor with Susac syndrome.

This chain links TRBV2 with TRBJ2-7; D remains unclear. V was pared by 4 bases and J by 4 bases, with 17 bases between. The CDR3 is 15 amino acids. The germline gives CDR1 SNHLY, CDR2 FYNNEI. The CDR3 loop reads CASSGYFGYGYEQYF. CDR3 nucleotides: TGTGCCAGCAGTGGCTACTTTGGGTATGGGTACGAGCAGTACTTC.

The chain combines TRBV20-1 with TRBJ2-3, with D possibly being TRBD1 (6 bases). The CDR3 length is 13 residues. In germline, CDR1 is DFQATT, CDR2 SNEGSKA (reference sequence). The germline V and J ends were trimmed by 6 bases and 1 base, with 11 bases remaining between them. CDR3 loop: CSADRTGTDTQYF. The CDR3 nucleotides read TGCAGTGCGGACCGGACAGGCACAGATACGCAGTATTTT.

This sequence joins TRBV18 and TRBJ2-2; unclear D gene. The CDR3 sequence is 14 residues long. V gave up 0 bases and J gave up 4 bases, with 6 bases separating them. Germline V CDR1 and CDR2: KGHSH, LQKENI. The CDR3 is CASSPPSGTGELFF. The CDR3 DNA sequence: TGTGCCAGCTCACCACCGTCGGGCACCGGGGAGCTGTTTTTT.

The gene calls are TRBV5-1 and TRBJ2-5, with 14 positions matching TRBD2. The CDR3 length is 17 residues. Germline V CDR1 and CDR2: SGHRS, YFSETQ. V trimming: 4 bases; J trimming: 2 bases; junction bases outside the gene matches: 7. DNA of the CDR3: TGCGCCAGCAGCACCCGGACTAGCGGGGGGCCTCAAGAGACCCAGTACTTC. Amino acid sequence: CASSTRTSGGPQETQYF.

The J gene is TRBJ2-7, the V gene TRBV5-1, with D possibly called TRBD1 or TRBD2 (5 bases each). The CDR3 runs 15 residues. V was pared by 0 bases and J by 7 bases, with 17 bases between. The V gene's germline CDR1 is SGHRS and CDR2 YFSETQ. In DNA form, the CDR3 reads TGCGCCAGCAGCTTGGAAGGAGCGGTTGGGGGAGAGCAGTACTTC. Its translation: CASSLEGAVGGEQYF.

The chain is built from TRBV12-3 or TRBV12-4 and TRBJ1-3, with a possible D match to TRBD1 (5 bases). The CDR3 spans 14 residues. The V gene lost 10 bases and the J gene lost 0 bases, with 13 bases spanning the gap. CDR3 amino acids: CATKRGSSGNTIYF. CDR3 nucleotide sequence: TGTGCCACCAAAAGGGGTAGCTCTGGAAACACCATATATTTT.

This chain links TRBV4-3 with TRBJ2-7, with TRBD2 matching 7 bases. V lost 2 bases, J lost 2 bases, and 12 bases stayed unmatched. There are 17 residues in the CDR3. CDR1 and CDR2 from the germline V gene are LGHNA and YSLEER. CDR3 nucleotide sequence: TGCGCCAGCAGCCAATGGCTCGGGAGGACTGAGGCCTACGAGCAGTACTTC. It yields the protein CASSQWLGRTEAYEQYF.

The CDR3 spells CASSRTVRNTEAFF. The CDR3, as DNA: TGTGCCAGTAGTAGGACCGTTAGGAACACTGAAGCTTTCTTT. This chain connects TRBV19 to TRBJ1-1; D not certain. Trimming removed 4 bases from V and 1 base from J, with 10 bases in between. The CDR3 consists of 14 residues. Germline lookup yields CDR1 LNHDA and CDR2 SQIVND (reference sequence).